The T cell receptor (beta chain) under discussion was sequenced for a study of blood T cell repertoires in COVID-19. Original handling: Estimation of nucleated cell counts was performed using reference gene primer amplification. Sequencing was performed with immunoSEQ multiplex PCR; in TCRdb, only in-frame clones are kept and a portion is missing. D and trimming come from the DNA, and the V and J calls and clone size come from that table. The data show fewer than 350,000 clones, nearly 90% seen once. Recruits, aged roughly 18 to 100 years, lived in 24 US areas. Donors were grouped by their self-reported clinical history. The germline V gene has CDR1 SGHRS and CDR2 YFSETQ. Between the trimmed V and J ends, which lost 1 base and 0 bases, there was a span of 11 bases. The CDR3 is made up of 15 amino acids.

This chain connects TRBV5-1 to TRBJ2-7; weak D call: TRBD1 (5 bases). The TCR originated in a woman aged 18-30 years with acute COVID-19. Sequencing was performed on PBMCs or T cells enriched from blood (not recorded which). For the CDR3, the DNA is TGCGCCAGCAGCTTGAGCACAGGCCGCTCCTACGAGCAGTACTTC. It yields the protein CASSLSTGRSYEQYF.